The clone carrying this T cell receptor beta chain appeared a few times. The antigen is not known. TCRdb called the reads again in MiXCR, with one record for every CDR3 protein. The sample holds about 160,000 distinct CDR3 sequences, roughly 21% seen once. This sample was taken from a study of T cell repertoires in cytomegalovirus infection. Findings and limits, study-wide: The cumulative frequency of public TCR beta families distinguished individuals who carried CMV together with the relevant HLA.

CDR1 is MNHEY, CDR2 SVGEGT, per germline. The CDR3 consists of 17 residues. V lost 7 bases to trimming and J lost 9 bases; unmatched junction nucleotides: 14. The sample consisted of CD8+ T cells from cultured PBMCs, taken from culture after CMV antigen stimulation. The clonotype comes from a human donor in good health (CMV status not recorded). Some clones in this sample may be carry-over from other donors' samples. The J gene is TRBJ2-1, the V gene TRBV6-2 or TRBV6-3; 14 nucleotides match TRBD2. CDR3 region: CASTLPRRLAGGPEQFF. DNA for the CDR3: TGTGCCAGCACCCTACCTCGTCGACTAGCGGGGGGGCCTGAGCAGTTCTTC.